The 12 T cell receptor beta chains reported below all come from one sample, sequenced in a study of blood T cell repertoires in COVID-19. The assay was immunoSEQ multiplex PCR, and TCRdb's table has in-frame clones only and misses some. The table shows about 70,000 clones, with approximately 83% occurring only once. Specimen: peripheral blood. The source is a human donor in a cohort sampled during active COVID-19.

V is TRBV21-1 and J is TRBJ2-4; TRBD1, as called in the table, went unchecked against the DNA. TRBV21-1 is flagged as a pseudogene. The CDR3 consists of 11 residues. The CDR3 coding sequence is TGTGCCAGCAGCCCATTGAACATTCAGTACTTC. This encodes CASSPLNIQYF.

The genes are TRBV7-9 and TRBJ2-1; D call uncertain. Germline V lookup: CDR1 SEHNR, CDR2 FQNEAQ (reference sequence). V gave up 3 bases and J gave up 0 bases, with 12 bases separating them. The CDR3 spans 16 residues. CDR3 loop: CASSFRTSRSYNEQFF. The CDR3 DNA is TGTGCCAGCAGCTTTCGCACCAGTCGCTCCTACAATGAGCAGTTCTTC.

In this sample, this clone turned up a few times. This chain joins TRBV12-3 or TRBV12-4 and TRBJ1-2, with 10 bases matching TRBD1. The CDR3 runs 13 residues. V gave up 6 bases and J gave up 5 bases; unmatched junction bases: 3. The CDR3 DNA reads TGTGCCAGCAGCCGACAGGGGGCGTATGGCTACACCTTC. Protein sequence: CASSRQGAYGYTF.

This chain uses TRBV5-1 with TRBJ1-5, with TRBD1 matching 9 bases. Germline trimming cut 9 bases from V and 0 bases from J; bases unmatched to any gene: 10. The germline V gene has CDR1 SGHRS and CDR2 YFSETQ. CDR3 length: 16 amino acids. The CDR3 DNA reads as TGCGCCATACAACAGGGGGCGTCTGATAGCAATCAGCCCCAGCATTTT. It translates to CAIQQGASDSNQPQHF. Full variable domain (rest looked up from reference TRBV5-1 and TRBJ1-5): KAGVTQTPRYLIKTRGQQVTLSCSPISGHRSVSWYQQTPGQGLQFLFEYFSETQRNKGNFPGRFSGRQFSNSRSEMNVSTLELGDSALYLCAIQQGASDSNQPQHFGDGTRLSIL.

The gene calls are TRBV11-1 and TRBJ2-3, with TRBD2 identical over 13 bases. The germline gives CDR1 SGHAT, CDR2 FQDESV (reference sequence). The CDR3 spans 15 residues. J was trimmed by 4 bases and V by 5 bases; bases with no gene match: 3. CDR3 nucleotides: TGTGCCAGCAGCCTCGGACTAGCGGGGGCAGATACGCAGTATTTT. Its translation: CASSLGLAGADTQYF.

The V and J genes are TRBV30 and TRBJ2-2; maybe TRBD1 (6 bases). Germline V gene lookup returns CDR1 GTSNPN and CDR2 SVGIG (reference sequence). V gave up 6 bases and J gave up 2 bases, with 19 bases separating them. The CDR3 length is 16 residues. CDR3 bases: TGTGCCTGCCCCAGACGGGACAAGGGAAACACCGGGGAGCTGTTTTTT. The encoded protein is CACPRRDKGNTGELFF.

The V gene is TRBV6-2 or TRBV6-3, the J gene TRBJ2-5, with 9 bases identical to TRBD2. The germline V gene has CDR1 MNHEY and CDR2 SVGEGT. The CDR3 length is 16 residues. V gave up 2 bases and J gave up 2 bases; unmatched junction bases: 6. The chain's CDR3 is CASSYEASGAQETQYF. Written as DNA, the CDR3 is TGTGCCAGCAGTTACGAGGCTAGCGGGGCACAAGAGACCCAGTACTTC.

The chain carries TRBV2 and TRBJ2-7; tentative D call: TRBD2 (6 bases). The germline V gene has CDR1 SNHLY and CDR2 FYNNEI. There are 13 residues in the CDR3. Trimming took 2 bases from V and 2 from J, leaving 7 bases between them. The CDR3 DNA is TGTGCCAGCAGTGAATGGGGGGCCTACGAGCAGTACTTC. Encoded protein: CASSEWGAYEQYF.

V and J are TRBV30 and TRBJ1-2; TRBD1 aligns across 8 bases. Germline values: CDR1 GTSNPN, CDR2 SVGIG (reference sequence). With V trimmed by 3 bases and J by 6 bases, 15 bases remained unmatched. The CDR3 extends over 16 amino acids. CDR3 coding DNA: TGTGCCTGGAGCGCAGAAGGACAGGGAGGGATAAATGGCTACACCTTC. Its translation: CAWSAEGQGGINGYTF.

The CDR3 sequence: CASSTDRGSYNEQFF. The CDR3 DNA sequence: TGTGCCAGCTCAACGGACAGGGGCTCCTACAATGAGCAGTTCTTC. The V and J genes are TRBV18 and TRBJ2-1, with 9 nucleotides matching TRBD1. The V segment lost 5 bases and the J segment 0 bases; nucleotides outside the gene matches: 2. The CDR3 is made up of 15 amino acids. The V gene's germline CDR1 is KGHSH and CDR2 LQKENI. Together with reference TRBV18 and TRBJ2-1, the CDR3 gives the full variable domain: NAGVMQNPRHLVRRRGQEARLRCSPMKGHSHVYWYRQLPEEGLKFMVYLQKENIIDESGMPKERFSAEFPKEGPSILRIQQVVRGDSAAYFCASSTDRGSYNEQFFGPGTRLTVL.

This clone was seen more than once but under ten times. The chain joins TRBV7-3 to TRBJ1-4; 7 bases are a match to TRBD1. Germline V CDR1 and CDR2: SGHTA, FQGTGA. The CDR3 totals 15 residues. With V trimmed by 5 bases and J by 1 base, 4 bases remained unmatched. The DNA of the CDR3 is TGTGCCAGCAGCGCCACAGGGGTAACTAATGAAAAACTGTTTTTT. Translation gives CASSATGVTNEKLFF.

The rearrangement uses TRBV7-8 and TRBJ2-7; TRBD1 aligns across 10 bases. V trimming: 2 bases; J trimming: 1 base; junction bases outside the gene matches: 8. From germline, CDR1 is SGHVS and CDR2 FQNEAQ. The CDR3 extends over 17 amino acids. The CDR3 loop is CASSLLFGQGVSYEQYF. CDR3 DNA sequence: TGTGCCAGCAGCTTACTGTTTGGACAGGGGGTTTCCTACGAGCAGTACTTC.